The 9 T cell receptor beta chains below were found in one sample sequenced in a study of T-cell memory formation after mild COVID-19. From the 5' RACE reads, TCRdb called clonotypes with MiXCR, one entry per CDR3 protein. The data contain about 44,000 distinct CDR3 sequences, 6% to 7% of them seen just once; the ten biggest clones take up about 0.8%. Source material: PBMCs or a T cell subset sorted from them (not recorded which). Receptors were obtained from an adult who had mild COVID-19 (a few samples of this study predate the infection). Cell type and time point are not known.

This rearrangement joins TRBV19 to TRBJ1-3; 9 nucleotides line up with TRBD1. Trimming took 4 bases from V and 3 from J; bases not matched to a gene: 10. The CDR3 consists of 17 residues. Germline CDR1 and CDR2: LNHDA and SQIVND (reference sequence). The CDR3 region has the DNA TGTGCCAGTAGTAGATCCGGGACAGGGATTTTTGGAAACACCATATATTTT. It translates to CASSRSGTGIFGNTIYF.

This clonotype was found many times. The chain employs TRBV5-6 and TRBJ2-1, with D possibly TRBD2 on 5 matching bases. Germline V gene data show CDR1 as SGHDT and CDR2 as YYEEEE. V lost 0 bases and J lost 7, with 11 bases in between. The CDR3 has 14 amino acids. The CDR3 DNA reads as TGTGCCAGCAGCTTGGCGGGTAGCGAAAATGAGCAGTTCTTC. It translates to CASSLAGSENEQFF.

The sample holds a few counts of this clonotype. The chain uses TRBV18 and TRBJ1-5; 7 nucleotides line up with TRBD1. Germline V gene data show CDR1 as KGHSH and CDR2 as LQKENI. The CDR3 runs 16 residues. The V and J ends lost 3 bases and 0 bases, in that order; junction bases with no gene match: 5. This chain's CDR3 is CASSPRQGNSNQPQHF. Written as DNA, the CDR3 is TGTGCCAGCTCACCCAGACAGGGTAATAGCAATCAGCCCCAGCATTTT.

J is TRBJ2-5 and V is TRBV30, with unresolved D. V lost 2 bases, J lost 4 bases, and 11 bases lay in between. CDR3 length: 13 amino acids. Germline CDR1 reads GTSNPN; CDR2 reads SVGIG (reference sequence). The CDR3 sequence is CAWSYWEPETQYF. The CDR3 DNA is TGTGCCTGGAGTTACTGGGAACCAGAGACCCAGTACTTC.

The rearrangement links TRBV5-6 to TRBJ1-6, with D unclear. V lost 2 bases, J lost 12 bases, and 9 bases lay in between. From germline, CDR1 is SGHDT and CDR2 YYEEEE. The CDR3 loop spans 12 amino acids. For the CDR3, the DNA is TGTGCCAGCAGCTTTGGCCGGGAACCCCTCCACTTT. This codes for CASSFGREPLHF.

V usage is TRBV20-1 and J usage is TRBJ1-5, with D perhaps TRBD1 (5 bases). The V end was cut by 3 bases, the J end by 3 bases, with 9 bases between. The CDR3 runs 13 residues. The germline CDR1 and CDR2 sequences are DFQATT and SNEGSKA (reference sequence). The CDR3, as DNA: TGCAGTGCTAGCCGGGGCCTCAATCAGCCCCAGCATTTT. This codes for CSASRGLNQPQHF.

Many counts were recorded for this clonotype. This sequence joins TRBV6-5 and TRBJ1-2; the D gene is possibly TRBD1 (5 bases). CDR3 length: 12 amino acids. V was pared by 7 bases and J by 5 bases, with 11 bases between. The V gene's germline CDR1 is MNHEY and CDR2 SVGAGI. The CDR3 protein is CASKTGTYGYTF. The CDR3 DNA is TGTGCCAGCAAGACCGGGACTTATGGCTACACCTTC.

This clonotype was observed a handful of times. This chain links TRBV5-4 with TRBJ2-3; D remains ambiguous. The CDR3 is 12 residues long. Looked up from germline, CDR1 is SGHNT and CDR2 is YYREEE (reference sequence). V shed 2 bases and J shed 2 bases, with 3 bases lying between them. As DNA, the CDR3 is TGTGCCAGCAGCTTCGACACAGATACGCAGTATTTT. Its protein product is CASSFDTDTQYF.

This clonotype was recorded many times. The CDR3 region is CASSLQDTALHF. The CDR3 region has the DNA TGTGCCAGCAGTTTACAGGATACGGCCCTCCACTTT. This chain connects TRBV12-3 or TRBV12-4 to TRBJ1-6; D is undetermined. The CDR3 spans 12 residues. Trimming took 2 bases from V and 14 from J, leaving 10 bases between them.